This TCR beta chain was recovered during a study of T cell clonality in common variable immunodeficiency. The study, taken as a whole, reports: CVID subjects had higher TCRbeta clonality than healthy controls, most marked in about a third. In common variable immunodeficiency, TCR beta chains reportedly carried fewer deletions and N-nucleotide insertions. Fewer TCRbeta clones were shared among CVID subjects than controls.

This CDR3 is built from 13 residues. Germline values: CDR1 LNHDA, CDR2 SQIVND (reference sequence). The V gene end was trimmed by 10 bases and the J gene end by 2 bases; junction bases not matched to a gene: 5. Only in-frame clones appear in the TCRdb table, and some are missing; sequencing was by immunoSEQ multiplex PCR. The sample counts roughly 58,000 clones, none seen once; the ten largest own around 0.84%. This clone was detected many times. Its antigen is not identified. The missing CDR3 end, 3 residues past where the read stops, is filled in from the germline J gene. The rearrangement joins TRBV19 to TRBJ2-1; 7 nucleotides match TRBD2. Sequenced input: peripheral blood mononuclear cells. The TCR sequence derives from a person between 18 and 75 years old in good health. CDR3 DNA (partial): TGTGCCACCAGCGGGGTAACCTACAATGAG. This encodes CATSGVTYNE. The full CDR3 protein is CATSGVTYNEQFF.